This T cell receptor (beta chain) was identified during a study of response to subunit inactivated influenza vaccine. The study, taken as a whole, reports: Authors proposed each seasonal influenza vaccination draws in few new T cells.

This clonotype has a handful of counts. Its antigen remains unidentified. V dropped 0 bases and J dropped 2 bases, with 8 bases sitting between them. Germline V gene lookup returns CDR1 SGDLS and CDR2 YYNGEE. CDR3 size: 15 residues. MiXCR, run by TCRdb on the RT-PCR reads, gives a single entry per CDR3 protein. The repertoire includes 750,000 to 850,000 distinct CDR3 sequences, roughly 20% of them detected once, and approximately 10% sits in the top ten. This TCR was recovered from a man between 50 and 59 years old who received an inactivated influenza vaccine. The sample here was PBMCs from blood, taken approximately 5 days after vaccination. The rearrangement uses TRBV9 and TRBJ2-2; D is unresolved. CDR3: CASSVGQLNTGELFF. The CDR3 nucleotides read TGTGCCAGCAGCGTAGGCCAGCTTAACACCGGGGAGCTGTTTTTT. Variable domain in full (rest from reference TRBV9 and TRBJ2-2): DSGVTQTPKHLITATGQRVTLRCSPRSGDLSVYWYQQSLDQGLQFLIQYYNGEERAKGNILERFSAQQFPDLHSELNLSSLELGDSALYFCASSVGQLNTGELFFGEGSRLTVL.